The 21 T cell receptor beta chains listed next were all sequenced from one sample in a study of blood T cell repertoires in COVID-19. Clones were read by immunoSEQ multiplex PCR, and TCRdb kept only the in-frame ones, dropping some. The top ten clones hold about 2.5% of a sample with 300,000 to 450,000 clones, 80% to 90% of them seen once. Material: peripheral blood. These receptors were obtained from a woman aged 60-75 years with COVID-19, enrolled during active disease.

The chain uses TRBV6-1 and TRBJ2-5; TRBD1 might be the D (6 bases). Trimming removed 2 bases at V and 3 bases at J, with 10 bases between. CDR1 and CDR2 from the germline V gene are MNHNS and SASEGT. The CDR3 length is 14 residues. This CDR3 is CASSESGVEETQYF. CDR3 sequence (DNA): TGTGCCAGCAGTGAATCAGGGGTTGAAGAGACCCAGTACTTC.

The J gene is TRBJ2-7, the V gene TRBV28; TRBD1 agrees at 9 bases. This CDR3 comprises 13 residues. The J segment lost 2 bases and the V segment lost 10 bases, leaving 6 bases of the junction unmatched. The germline V gene encodes CDR1 MDHEN and CDR2 SYDVKM. CDR3 protein: CAIRDRVTYEQYF. As DNA, the CDR3 is TGTGCCATCCGGGACAGGGTCACCTACGAGCAGTACTTC.

This clone turned up a few times. The rearrangement links TRBV5-4 to TRBJ1-3, with a possible D match to TRBD1 (5 bases). CDR3 size: 15 residues. V lost 4 bases, J lost 0 bases, and 11 bases lay in between. In germline, CDR1 is SGHNT, CDR2 YYREEE (reference sequence). The DNA of the CDR3 is TGTGCCAGCAGCGCAGGGCTCATCTCTGGAAACACCATATATTTT. Protein product: CASSAGLISGNTIYF.

V gene TRBV7-9 combines with J gene TRBJ1-1; D uncertain. This CDR3 comprises 14 residues. The germline V and J ends were trimmed by 1 base and 10 bases, with 16 bases remaining between them. The germline CDR1 and CDR2 sequences are SEHNR and FQNEAQ (reference sequence). CDR3 DNA: TGTGCCAGCAGCTTAGGACTAACGGAGTCTGGAGCTTTCTTT. Its protein is CASSLGLTESGAFF.

The rearrangement links TRBV18 to TRBJ2-5; 11 nucleotides align to TRBD1. Looked up from germline, CDR1 is KGHSH and CDR2 is LQKENI. The CDR3 is 15 amino acids. With 5 bases clipped from V and 5 bases from J, the junction kept 7 bases outside the gene matches. CDR3 sequence: CASSTDRGLVETQYF. CDR3 nucleotides: TGTGCCAGCTCAACGGACAGGGGGCTAGTTGAGACCCAGTACTTC.

This sequence joins TRBV5-1 and TRBJ2-2; 9 bases are shared with TRBD1. Germline assignment: CDR1 SGHRS and CDR2 YFSETQ. The CDR3 is 17 residues long. Trimming cost V 5 bases and J 4 bases; bases outside gene matches: 12. CDR3 in DNA: TGCGCCAGCAGTCGGACAGGGGTGATTGAAAGCACCGGGGAGCTGTTTTTT. Translated, it gives CASSRTGVIESTGELFF.

The V call is TRBV5-8, the J call TRBJ1-1, with D perhaps matching TRBD1 (5 bases). This CDR3 has 14 residues. The V gene lost 0 bases and the J gene lost 2 bases, with 8 bases spanning the gap. Germline assignment: CDR1 SGHTS and CDR2 YDEGEE. The CDR3 DNA follows: TGTGCCAGCAGCTTGGGACAGATAAACACTGAAGCTTTCTTT. It yields the protein CASSLGQINTEAFF.

This clone was seen more than once but under ten times. The chain combines TRBV9 with TRBJ2-1, with 14 bases matching TRBD2. Looked up from germline, CDR1 is SGDLS and CDR2 is YYNGEE. V trimming: 3 bases; J trimming: 0 bases; junction bases outside the gene matches: 8. CDR3 length equals 19 residues. CDR3 coding DNA: TGTGCCAGCAGCGCACAGGGACTAGCGGGGGACTCCTCCTACAATGAGCAGTTCTTC. Amino acid sequence: CASSAQGLAGDSSYNEQFF.

V is TRBV19 and J is TRBJ2-7; no definite D call. Germline V gives CDR1 LNHDA, CDR2 SQIVND (reference sequence). CDR3 length equals 15 residues. Trimming removed 6 bases from V and 6 bases from J, with 21 bases in between. CDR3 amino acids: CASRPFFAGSSEQYF. CDR3 in DNA: TGTGCCAGTAGACCCTTCTTCGCTGGGTCTAGCGAGCAGTACTTC.

The V gene is TRBV6-4, the J gene TRBJ1-5, with 7 positions matching TRBD1. This CDR3 is built from 14 residues. V lost 4 bases and J lost 7; bases outside the gene matches: 7. Germline CDR1 reads MRHNA; CDR2 reads SNTAGT. The CDR3 protein is CASSAETGSQPQHF. CDR3 DNA: TGTGCCAGCAGTGCCGAGACAGGGTCACAGCCCCAGCATTTT.

This clone is a singleton in its sample. This chain links TRBV7-6 with TRBJ2-7; D perhaps matches TRBD1 (5 bases). Germline V gene data show CDR1 as SGHVS and CDR2 as FNYEAQ. V lost 5 bases to trimming and J lost 4 bases, with 21 bases between them. This CDR3 is 16 amino acids long. The CDR3 reads CASSPRRARVSYEQYF. CDR3 DNA sequence: TGTGCCAGCAGCCCGCGCAGGGCCCGGGTCTCATACGAGCAGTACTTC.

The V gene is TRBV6-5, the J gene TRBJ1-4; TRBD1 agrees at 7 bases. The CDR3 sequence is 15 residues long. Germline CDR1 is MNHEY and CDR2 is SVGAGI. J gave up 8 bases and V 6 bases, and 12 bases lay outside the gene matches. This CDR3 reads CASRMTGTSNEKLFF. CDR3 bases: TGTGCCAGCAGGATGACAGGGACCTCGAACGAAAAACTGTTTTTT.

Note on this clone: Other DNA sequences from this sample encode an identical CDR3 as well. V gene TRBV6-5 combines with J gene TRBJ1-2, with 8 bases fitting TRBD1. The junction had 8 bases not matched to a gene; V was cut back by 6 bases and J by 5 bases. The CDR3 spans 14 residues. In germline, CDR1 is MNHEY, CDR2 SVGAGI. CDR3 in amino acids: CASSSGGAGYGYTF. CDR3 nucleotides: TGTGCCAGCAGCTCAGGGGGCGCTGGGTATGGCTACACCTTC.

This clone was counted between two and nine times. V gene TRBV5-1 combines with J gene TRBJ2-7; 7 positions agree with TRBD2. Losses at the gene ends were 0 bases for V and 5 bases for J; bases not matched to a gene: 11. The CDR3 has 16 amino acids. From germline, CDR1 is SGHRS and CDR2 YFSETQ. CDR3 sequence reads: CASSLGPVGGSNEQYF. DNA of the CDR3: TGCGCCAGCAGCTTGGGCCCCGTGGGAGGGAGCAACGAGCAGTACTTC.

This chain joins TRBV7-9 and TRBJ1-5; no clear D gene. V was shortened by 4 bases and J by 7 bases, with 8 bases between the two germline ends. There are 12 residues in the CDR3. The germline CDR1 and CDR2 sequences are SEHNR and FQNEAQ (reference sequence). CDR3 DNA: TGTGCCAGCAGCTCCGAGGGCCAGCCCCAGCATTTT. Amino acids: CASSSEGQPQHF.

This clone occurred once. The J gene is TRBJ1-6, the V gene TRBV6-5; a weak D match, TRBD1 (5 bases). Trimming removed 0 bases at V and 10 bases at J, with 16 bases between. The CDR3 length is 16 residues. Germline CDR1 and CDR2: MNHEY and SVGAGI. The CDR3 reads CASSYSSRAGRSPLHF. Here the CDR3 DNA reads TGTGCCAGCAGTTACTCCTCTAGGGCAGGGCGGTCACCCCTCCACTTT.

The V call is TRBV18, the J call TRBJ2-5; D is undetermined. The CDR3 sequence is 14 residues long. Germline V gene sequence: CDR1 KGHSH, CDR2 LQKENI. V lost 2 bases and J lost 1, with 8 bases in between. The CDR3 protein is CASSPRGSQETQYF. CDR3 in DNA: TGTGCCAGCTCACCAAGAGGCTCCCAAGAGACCCAGTACTTC.

V is TRBV5-4 and J is TRBJ2-7, with 7 positions matching TRBD1. V lost 0 bases, J lost 1 base, and 1 base stayed unmatched. This CDR3 spans 14 amino acids. Germline V CDR1 and CDR2: SGHNT, YYREEE (reference sequence). CDR3 protein: CASSLEGASYEQYF. In nucleotides, the CDR3 is TGTGCCAGCAGCTTGGAGGGGGCGTCCTACGAGCAGTACTTC.

The V gene is TRBV5-5, the J gene TRBJ2-1; 7 bases line up with TRBD2. This CDR3 region has 14 residues. J was trimmed by 9 bases and V by 4 bases; bases with no gene match: 10. Germline V lookup: CDR1 SGHKS, CDR2 YYEKEE (reference sequence). Written as DNA, the CDR3 is TGTGCCAGCAGCCAGGCGGGGGAGCGGGGTGAGCAGTTCTTC. This sequence encodes CASSQAGERGEQFF.

This chain uses TRBV18 with TRBJ1-2; the D gene is possibly TRBD1 (6 bases). V was clipped by 3 bases and J by 6 bases, with 17 bases between them. The CDR3 runs 15 residues. Germline V gene sequence: CDR1 KGHSH, CDR2 LQKENI. The CDR3 sequence: CASSPREMPGDGYTF. The CDR3 DNA reads as TGTGCCAGCTCACCGAGGGAGATGCCAGGGGATGGCTACACCTTC.

This clone showed up just once. V usage is TRBV3-1 (or the pseudogene TRBV3-2) and J usage is TRBJ1-2; weak D call: TRBD1 (6 bases). The CDR3 loop spans 14 amino acids. The V end was cut by 4 bases, the J end by 1 base, with 10 bases between. Germline values: CDR1 LGHDT, CDR2 YNNKEL (reference sequence). Written as DNA, the CDR3 is TGTGCCAGCAGCCCCTTAGGGGGTAACTATGGCTACACCTTC. It yields the protein CASSPLGGNYGYTF.